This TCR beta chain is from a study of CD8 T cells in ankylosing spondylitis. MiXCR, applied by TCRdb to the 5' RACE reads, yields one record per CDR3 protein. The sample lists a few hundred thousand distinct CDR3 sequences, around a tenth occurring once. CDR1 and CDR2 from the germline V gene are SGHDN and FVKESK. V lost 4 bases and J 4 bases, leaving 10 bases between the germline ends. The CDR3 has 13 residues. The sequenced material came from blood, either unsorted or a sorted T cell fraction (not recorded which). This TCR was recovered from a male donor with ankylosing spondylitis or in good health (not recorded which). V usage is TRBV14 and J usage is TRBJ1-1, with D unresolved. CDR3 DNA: TGTGCCAGCAGCCGAGGTCTGGGCACTGAAGCTTTCTTT. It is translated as CASSRGLGTEAFF.